The present T cell receptor beta chain was sequenced within a study of shared clonotypes between healthy human individuals. Study-wide results and caveats: Larger richness was generally estimated for naive than memory subsets. It was observed that approximately 5% of naive CD4 clonotypes were shared across several donors. Compared with clonotypes that all four donors shared, non-shared clonotypes had lower generation probabilities.

With regard to this clone: No antigen is known for it.

Using 200 ng DNA, approximately 30,000 T cell genomes, the sorted-subset replicate PCRs were run. Here immunoSEQ multiplex PCR was the method, and the copy in TCRdb shows in-frame clones only, minus some. The sample lists roughly 1,000,000 clones, about 84% occurring once. The length of the CDR3 is 12 residues. V lost 5 bases and J 8 bases, leaving 10 bases between the germline ends. Germline assignment: CDR1 MNHNS and CDR2 SASEGT. The receptor's source is a man between 18 and 35 years old in good health. Some clones in this sample may be carry-over from other donors' samples. The sample was memory CD4+ T cells from PBMCs. Subset indicated: CD45RA-negative fraction. The J gene is TRBJ2-1, the V gene TRBV6-1, with D possibly TRBD2 on 5 matching bases. In nucleotides, the CDR3 is TGTGCCAGCAGTTGGGAGTTCCATGAGCAGTTCTTC. Translating it yields CASSWEFHEQFF.